This is a list of T cell receptor beta chains from one sample in a study of T-cell memory formation after mild COVID-19. TCRdb used MiXCR to reprocess the 5' RACE reads, holding one entry per CDR3 protein. Of approximately 300,000 distinct CDR3 sequences in the sample, approximately 19% were seen once. The sample was PBMCs or a T cell subset sorted from them (not recorded which). Source of these receptors: a man between 18 and 29 years old who had mild COVID-19 (a few samples of this study predate the infection). Cell type and time point are not known. The CDR3 runs from the conserved cysteine through the conserved F or W. Each record gives: D gene, CDR3 length, clone size, J gene, V gene, CDR3 DNA, CDR3 protein. D genes are given only for firm matches. Expanded clones get a size class; other rows say once, few or many, or leave the size out.

d_call: TRBD2
cdr3_length: 12
clone_size: -
j_call: TRBJ2-1
v_call: TRBV12-3/TRBV12-4
cdr3_nt: TGTGCCAGCAGTCCGGGGGGGCATGAGCAGTTCTTC
cdr3_aa: CASSPGGHEQFF

d_call: -
cdr3_length: 10
clone_size: -
j_call: TRBJ1-1
v_call: TRBV29-1
cdr3_nt: TGCAGCGCCCAGAACACTGAAGCTTTCTTT
cdr3_aa: CSAQNTEAFF

d_call: TRBD1
cdr3_length: 16
clone_size: -
j_call: TRBJ2-5
v_call: TRBV7-2
cdr3_nt: TGTGCCAGCAGCTCATACGGACAGGCGGTCCAAGAGACCCAGTACTTC
cdr3_aa: CASSSYGQAVQETQYF

d_call: -
cdr3_length: 15
clone_size: few
j_call: TRBJ2-4
v_call: TRBV3-1
cdr3_nt: TGTGCCAGCAGCCACTCCGCCCTCAGGGGAAACATTCAGTACTTC
cdr3_aa: CASSHSALRGNIQYF

d_call: TRBD2
cdr3_length: 15
clone_size: -
j_call: TRBJ2-5
v_call: TRBV7-2
cdr3_nt: TGTGCCAGCAGCTTTCGACTAGCGGGGAAAGAGACCCAGTACTTC
cdr3_aa: CASSFRLAGKETQYF

d_call: TRBD2
cdr3_length: 14
clone_size: few
j_call: TRBJ2-3
v_call: TRBV7-2
cdr3_nt: TGTGCCAGCAGCCTTGGGACTATAACAGATACGCAGTATTTT
cdr3_aa: CASSLGTITDTQYF

d_call: -
cdr3_length: 12
clone_size: few
j_call: TRBJ2-1
v_call: TRBV30
cdr3_nt: TGTGCCTGGAGTCGACAGATCGATGAGCAGTTCTTC
cdr3_aa: CAWSRQIDEQFF

d_call: -
cdr3_length: 14
clone_size: few
j_call: TRBJ1-2
v_call: TRBV5-1
cdr3_nt: TGCGCCAGCAGCTTTCGCGATTCGGACTATGGCTACACCTTC
cdr3_aa: CASSFRDSDYGYTF

d_call: TRBD2
cdr3_length: 15
clone_size: -
j_call: TRBJ2-5
v_call: TRBV7-2
cdr3_nt: TGTGCCAGCAGCTTAGGCGGGGGGGCGAGGGAGACCCAGTACTTC
cdr3_aa: CASSLGGGARETQYF

d_call: TRBD1
cdr3_length: 14
clone_size: -
j_call: TRBJ2-4
v_call: TRBV5-6
cdr3_nt: TGTGCCAGCAGCCCTAGGACAGGGGGCAACATTCAGTACTTC
cdr3_aa: CASSPRTGGNIQYF

d_call: -
cdr3_length: 14
clone_size: -
j_call: TRBJ1-4
v_call: TRBV9
cdr3_nt: TGTGCCAGCAGCGGGGGTGCAACTAATGAAAAACTGTTTTTT
cdr3_aa: CASSGGATNEKLFF

d_call: -
cdr3_length: 13
clone_size: few
j_call: TRBJ2-7
v_call: TRBV10-3
cdr3_nt: TGTGCCATCAGTGAGGCAGGGTCGAACGAGCAGTACTTC
cdr3_aa: CAISEAGSNEQYF

d_call: TRBD1
cdr3_length: 14
clone_size: few
j_call: TRBJ1-1
v_call: TRBV12-3/TRBV12-4
cdr3_nt: TGTGCCAGCAGGATTACAGGGGTCAGAACTGAAGCTTTCTTT
cdr3_aa: CASRITGVRTEAFF